A single sample gave rise to the 21 T cell receptor beta chains below, sequenced in a study of response to subunit inactivated influenza vaccine. TCRdb processed the RT-PCR reads anew with MiXCR; each CDR3 protein has one entry. The sample records approximately 520,000 distinct CDR3 sequences, 25% being singletons. The source was CD4+ T cells sorted from PBMCs, collected roughly 5 days after vaccination. The receptors shown here come from a man between 45 and 60 years old who received an inactivated influenza vaccine.

This rearrangement joins TRBV20-1 to TRBJ2-5, with D possibly matching TRBD1 (6 bases). There are 14 residues in the CDR3. Germline-derived CDR1 and CDR2 are DFQATT and SNEGSKA (reference sequence). Trimming shortened V by 0 bases and J by 1 base, and 9 bases separated the two germline ends. CDR3 nucleotide sequence: TGCAGTGCTAGAGAGGGCAGGGGCCAAGAGACCCAGTACTTC. Translated: CSAREGRGQETQYF.

The chain uses TRBV7-2 and TRBJ2-3; D gene unclear. Trimming cost V 1 base and J 1 base, with 6 bases left between them. Germline V gene lookup returns CDR1 SGHTA and CDR2 FQGNSA. This CDR3 contains 14 residues. CDR3 sequence: CASSLVFGTDTQYF. DNA of the CDR3: TGTGCCAGCAGCTTAGTTTTCGGCACAGATACGCAGTATTTT.

This chain uses TRBV20-1 with TRBJ2-1; 8 bases map to TRBD2. The CDR3 extends over 14 amino acids. Germline V lookup: CDR1 DFQATT, CDR2 SNEGSKA (reference sequence). Germline trimming cut 5 bases from V and 6 bases from J; bases unmatched to any gene: 9. The CDR3 region has the DNA TGCAGTGCTCGGGGCTGGCGGGAGGCCAATGAGCAGTTCTTC. It translates to CSARGWREANEQFF.

Only a few counts were recorded for this clonotype. The V call is TRBV28, the J call TRBJ2-5; possible D gene TRBD2, 6 bases. Trimming removed 4 bases from V and 5 bases from J, with 17 bases in between. Germline V gives CDR1 MDHEN, CDR2 SYDVKM. CDR3 length: 15 residues. The CDR3 bases are TGTGCCAGCAGTTCGGGGCAGGGAGGAAGGGAGACCCAGTACTTC. Translating it yields CASSSGQGGRETQYF. The full variable domain, its missing parts supplied by reference TRBV28 and TRBJ2-5, is DVKVTQSSRYLVKRTGEKVFLECVQDMDHENMFWYRQDPGLGLRLIYFSYDVKMKEKGDIPEGYSVSREKKERFSLILESASTNQTSMYLCASSSGQGGRETQYFGPGTRLLVL.

This clonotype has more than one count but fewer than ten. Mismatch with germline at one junction end may stem from a read error. The chain combines TRBV5-1 with TRBJ1-4; D not certain. Germline V gene data show CDR1 as SGHRS and CDR2 as YFSETQ. CDR3 size: 12 residues. The CDR3 reads CASSLTNEKLFF. The CDR3 DNA is TGTGCCAGCAGCTTAACTAATGAAAAACTGTTTTTT.

The table lists this clonotype with a few counts. V and J are TRBV5-5 and TRBJ1-3; D is unresolved. V was pared by 2 bases and J by 2 bases, with 5 bases between. Germline CDR1 is SGHKS and CDR2 is YYEKEE (reference sequence). This CDR3 spans 13 amino acids. CDR3 region: CASSFGPGNTIYF. The CDR3 DNA sequence: TGTGCCAGCAGCTTTGGTCCTGGAAACACCATATATTTT.

The chain is built from TRBV7-9 and TRBJ2-2, with D tentatively TRBD1 or TRBD2 (5 bases each). The V end lost 5 bases, the J end lost 7 bases, and 20 bases lay between the germline ends. CDR3 length: 16 amino acids. Germline V gene data show CDR1 as SEHNR and CDR2 as FQNEAQ (reference sequence). Here the CDR3 DNA reads TGTGCCAGCAGCAAGTTGGGGCCCGGGGTTTTCGGGGAGCTGTTTTTT. This encodes CASSKLGPGVFGELFF. The full variable domain, in which reference TRBV7-9 and TRBJ2-2 provide the parts outside the CDR3, is DTGVSQNPRHKITKRGQNVTFRCDPISEHNRLYWYRQTLGQGPEFLTYFQNEAQLEKSRLLSDRFSAERPKGSFSTLEIQRTEQGDSAMYLCASSKLGPGVFGELFFGEGSRLTVL.

This clonotype showed up just a few times. The chain links TRBV10-3 to TRBJ2-3; no definite D call. The germline V gene encodes CDR1 ENHRY and CDR2 SYGVKD. This CDR3 comprises 12 residues. Between the trimmed V and J ends, which lost 6 bases and 6 bases, there was a span of 10 bases. CDR3 DNA: TGTGCCATCAGAGGACCGACCGATACGCAGTATTTT. Its protein is CAIRGPTDTQYF.

The gene calls are TRBV7-9 and TRBJ2-3; D may match TRBD1 or TRBD2 (5 bases each). Deletions cut 2 bases from V and 4 bases from J, with 13 bases between. This CDR3 is built from 15 residues. Germline V gene lookup returns CDR1 SEHNR and CDR2 FQNEAQ (reference sequence). CDR3 sequence reads: CASSLMGLAADTQYF. DNA of the CDR3: TGTGCCAGCAGCTTAATGGGGCTAGCTGCAGATACGCAGTATTTT.

This clonotype has a handful of counts. The V gene is TRBV3-1, the J gene TRBJ1-1, with D hard to call. The germline V gene has CDR1 LGHDT and CDR2 YNNKEL (reference sequence). The CDR3 has 12 amino acids. The V gene lost 3 bases and the J gene lost 4 bases, with 6 bases spanning the gap. The CDR3 region is CASSQWATEAFF. The CDR3, as DNA: TGTGCCAGCAGCCAGTGGGCCACTGAAGCTTTCTTT.

The chain links TRBV20-1 to TRBJ2-1; D is unclear. CDR1 is DFQATT and CDR2 is SNEGSKA in the germline V gene (reference sequence). Between the trimmed V and J ends, which lost 3 bases and 4 bases, there was a span of 13 bases. This CDR3 is built from 14 residues. The DNA of the CDR3 is TGCAGTGCTAGTGGGGTCTCCTATTACAATGAGCAGTTCTTC. Translation: CSASGVSYYNEQFF.

This clonotype was observed a few times. The gene calls are TRBV12-3 or TRBV12-4 and TRBJ2-1; 8 bases map to TRBD1. This CDR3 comprises 12 residues. After removal of 6 bases from V and 9 bases from J, the junction contained 4 bases not matched to a gene. This CDR3 is CASSQTGVEQFF. DNA of the CDR3: TGTGCCAGCAGCCAGACAGGGGTTGAGCAGTTCTTC.

This clonotype was picked up a small number of times. The chain couples TRBV6-5 to TRBJ2-5; 7 positions match TRBD1. The CDR3 length is 13 residues. Germline lookup yields CDR1 MNHEY and CDR2 SVGAGI. With 6 bases clipped from V and 5 bases from J, the junction kept 6 bases outside the gene matches. CDR3 sequence: CASSYGQEETQYF. The CDR3 nucleotides are TGTGCCAGCAGCTACGGACAGGAGGAGACCCAGTACTTC.

This clonotype was found a few times. This rearrangement joins TRBV20-1 to TRBJ2-3, with unresolved D. CDR1 and CDR2 from the germline V gene are DFQATT and SNEGSKA (reference sequence). The CDR3 has 16 residues. V lost 3 bases and J lost 4, with 20 bases in between. The CDR3: CSARIAEWKIADTQYF. The CDR3 DNA sequence: TGCAGTGCTAGGATCGCAGAATGGAAGATCGCAGATACGCAGTATTTT.

The V call is TRBV28, the J call TRBJ1-6; D remains ambiguous. This CDR3 is 16 amino acids long. Trimming took 6 bases from V and 0 from J, leaving 12 bases between them. Per the germline V gene, CDR1 is MDHEN and CDR2 is SYDVKM. The DNA of the CDR3 is TGTGCCAGCAGCCCACAGCCGAGCTCCTATAATTCACCCCTCCACTTT. It specifies CASSPQPSSYNSPLHF.

In this sample, this clonotype turned up a few times. The rearrangement links TRBV12-3 or TRBV12-4 to TRBJ2-5, with 13 bases fitting TRBD2. This CDR3 has 15 amino acids. Trimming at V came to 6 bases and at J to 3 bases, leaving 4 bases not matched to a gene. CDR3 in amino acids: CASRLGTSGKETQYF. As DNA, the CDR3 is TGTGCCAGCAGACTCGGGACTAGCGGGAAAGAGACCCAGTACTTC.

This clonotype was seen repeatedly, ten times or more. This chain connects TRBV12-3 or TRBV12-4 to TRBJ2-1; possible D gene TRBD2, 5 bases. V dropped 3 bases and J dropped 0 bases, with 9 bases sitting between them. There are 15 residues in the CDR3. The CDR3: CASSFSGSSYNEQFF. The CDR3 DNA reads as TGTGCCAGCAGTTTCTCGGGGAGCTCCTACAATGAGCAGTTCTTC.

The chain couples TRBV7-9 to TRBJ2-2; D unresolved. This CDR3 has 15 residues. Germline V gives CDR1 SEHNR, CDR2 FQNEAQ (reference sequence). Between the trimmed V and J ends, which lost 1 base and 6 bases, there was a span of 12 bases. CDR3 DNA: TGTGCCAGCAGCTTAGGTGGGCGCCAAGCCGGGGAGCTGTTTTTT. Translating gives CASSLGGRQAGELFF.

The gene calls are TRBV12-3 or TRBV12-4 and TRBJ1-6; D remains unclear. The V gene lost 5 bases and the J gene lost 9 bases, with 17 bases spanning the gap. The CDR3 has 15 residues. In nucleotides, the CDR3 is TGTGCCAGCAGTCCGGCCCAGGCAGTCGGTTCACCCCTCCACTTT. Translated, it gives CASSPAQAVGSPLHF.

The genes are TRBV20-1 and TRBJ2-6; D may be TRBD1 (5 bases). Germline V lookup: CDR1 DFQATT, CDR2 SNEGSKA (reference sequence). This CDR3 is 14 amino acids long. Trimming shortened V by 4 bases and J by 2 bases, and 9 bases separated the two germline ends. CDR3 sequence (DNA): TGCAGTGCTATCCAGGGTACTGGGGCCAACGTCCTGACTTTC. Its translation: CSAIQGTGANVLTF.

This clonotype was detected only a few times. The rearrangement links TRBV4-1 to TRBJ2-1, with 11 bases lining up with TRBD2. CDR1 is MGHRA, CDR2 YSYEKL, per germline. With V trimmed by 3 bases and J by 4 bases, 8 bases remained unmatched. CDR3 length equals 17 residues. The CDR3 DNA follows: TGCGCCAGCAGCCAGATAGCGGGGGGGTTCTTTTACAATGAGCAGTTCTTC. As protein: CASSQIAGGFFYNEQFF.